This entry concerns a single T cell receptor beta chain. Its target is unknown. 5'RACE with constant-segment primers built TCRalpha and TCRbeta cDNA libraries with UMIs. TCRdb reprocessed the 5' RACE reads with MiXCR, giving one entry per CDR3 protein. The profile shows 400,000 to 500,000 distinct CDR3 sequences, 20% of them singletons. The data stem from a study of T-cell memory formation after mild COVID-19. Study-wide results and caveats: Clones that contracted clustered mainly in CM and EM if CD4+ and in EMRA if CD8+. Among clones contracting day 15 to 85, CD4/CD8 was balanced, whereas later expanders leaned CD4+.

This CDR3 spans 13 amino acids. V shed 6 bases and J 2 bases; nucleotides not matched to a gene: 2. The clonotype originates from an adult woman who had mild COVID-19 (a few samples of this study predate the infection). Cell type and time point are not known. The genes are TRBV12-3 or TRBV12-4 and TRBJ1-2; TRBD1 aligns across 8 bases. Sequenced input: PBMCs or a T cell subset sorted from them (not recorded which). CDR3 region: CASRQGANYGYTF. CDR3 nucleotides: TGTGCCAGCAGGCAGGGGGCCAACTATGGCTACACCTTC.